The 29 T cell receptor beta chains listed next were all sequenced from one sample in a study of blood T cell repertoires in COVID-19. Only in-frame clones appear in the TCRdb table, and some are missing; sequencing was by immunoSEQ multiplex PCR. The sample holds almost 350,000 clones; roughly nine tenths are singletons and the top ten take 3.9%. Sequencing was carried out using peripheral blood. The receptors come from a woman between 55 and 75 years old with COVID-19, enrolled during active disease.

The chain links TRBV6-5 to TRBJ1-2, with D tentatively TRBD1 (5 bases). The V end was cut by 7 bases, the J end by 4 bases, with 13 bases between. The germline V gene encodes CDR1 MNHEY and CDR2 SVGAGI. The CDR3 is 13 amino acids. DNA of the CDR3: TGTGCCAGCACCTTGGAGCAGGGCTATGGCTACACCTTC. Protein product: CASTLEQGYGYTF.

This clone was counted a single time. The chain joins TRBV4-2 to TRBJ1-1; 8 nucleotides align to TRBD1. This CDR3 is built from 17 residues. With 4 bases clipped from V and 0 bases from J, the junction kept 10 bases outside the gene matches. Germline V gene data show CDR1 as LGHNA and CDR2 as YNFKEQ. CDR3 DNA: TGTGCCAGCAGCCGAGAAATTACAGGGGGGTTGAACACTGAAGCTTTCTTT. This encodes CASSREITGGLNTEAFF.

This rearrangement joins TRBV7-6 to TRBJ1-6; D perhaps matches TRBD1 (6 bases). Trimming shortened V by 5 bases and J by 0 bases, and 14 bases separated the two germline ends. CDR1 and CDR2 (germline): SGHVS, FNYEAQ. The CDR3 contains 17 residues. CDR3 coding DNA: TGTGCCAGCAGCCCTGGACAGAACAGCTCCTATAATTCACCCCTCCACTTT. Its translation is CASSPGQNSSYNSPLHF.

The chain links TRBV7-9 to TRBJ1-1, with TRBD1 matching 7 bases. V dropped 5 bases and J dropped 0; count of bases not matched to a gene: 6. There are 15 residues in the CDR3. Germline lookup yields CDR1 SEHNR and CDR2 FQNEAQ (reference sequence). CDR3 bases: TGTGCCAGCAGCCCGGGGACAGTCATGAACACTGAAGCTTTCTTT. It encodes CASSPGTVMNTEAFF. Full variable domain (remainder filled in from reference TRBV7-9 and TRBJ1-1): DTGVSQNPRHKITKRGQNVTFRCDPISEHNRLYWYRQTLGQGPEFLTYFQNEAQLEKSRLLSDRFSAERPKGSFSTLEIQRTEQGDSAMYLCASSPGTVMNTEAFFGQGTRLTVV.

This clone was counted between two and nine times. The chain is built from TRBV6-2 or TRBV6-3 and TRBJ1-6; possible D gene TRBD1, 5 bases. This CDR3 has 14 residues. The V gene lost 6 bases and the J gene lost 3 bases, with 9 bases spanning the gap. The germline V gene encodes CDR1 MNHEY and CDR2 SVGEGT. For the CDR3, the DNA is TGTGCCAGCAGACCTCAGGGCTATAATTCACCCCTCCACTTT. It codes for CASRPQGYNSPLHF.

This clone appeared once. The chain recombines TRBV9 with TRBJ2-2; TRBD2 matches 12 bases. The CDR3 has 17 amino acids. The V segment lost 2 bases and the J segment 7 bases; nucleotides outside the gene matches: 9. The germline V gene encodes CDR1 SGDLS and CDR2 YYNGEE. CDR3 sequence (DNA): TGTGCCAGCAGCGTGTCCCTAGCGGGGGGGCCGAGCGGGGAGCTGTTTTTT. The encoded protein is CASSVSLAGGPSGELFF.

The rearrangement uses TRBV28 and TRBJ1-6; maybe TRBD1 (5 bases). V lost 3 bases and J lost 9, with 18 bases in between. Germline loops: CDR1 MDHEN, CDR2 SYDVKM. CDR3 length: 16 amino acids. CDR3 sequence reads: CASSFAGVGFGSPLHF. CDR3 in DNA: TGTGCCAGCAGTTTCGCGGGGGTGGGGTTCGGTTCACCCCTCCACTTT.

The V call is TRBV6-9, the J call TRBJ1-2, with 7 bases identical to TRBD1. Looked up from germline, CDR1 is MNHGY and CDR2 is SVAAGI. J lost 6 bases, V lost 3 bases, and 10 bases had no gene match. The CDR3 runs to 15 residues. The CDR3 loop is CASSYAHPGGHGYTF. CDR3 sequence (DNA): TGTGCCAGCAGTTACGCCCATCCAGGGGGGCATGGCTACACCTTC.

The chain combines TRBV7-2 with TRBJ1-1; D is uncertain. Trimming took 6 bases from V and 2 from J, leaving 13 bases between them. The CDR3 consists of 14 residues. Germline V gives CDR1 SGHTA, CDR2 FQGNSA. CDR3 region: CASSLPTVNTEAFF. In DNA form, the CDR3 reads TGTGCCAGCAGTCTTCCCACGGTAAACACTGAAGCTTTCTTT.

The rearrangement joins TRBV7-8 to TRBJ1-2; TRBD1 matches 9 bases. CDR3 length equals 13 residues. Trimming at V came to 3 bases and at J to 8 bases, leaving 4 bases not matched to a gene. Germline V gene data show CDR1 as SGHVS and CDR2 as FQNEAQ. The CDR3 region has the DNA TGTGCCAGCAGCTTTGGACAGGGGAAAGGCTACACCTTC. Protein: CASSFGQGKGYTF.

The chain joins TRBV6-4 to TRBJ1-2; 9 nucleotides align to TRBD1. V was clipped by 3 bases and J by 8 bases; unmatched bases: 10. The CDR3 covers 15 residues. Germline lookup yields CDR1 MRHNA and CDR2 SNTAGT. CDR3 bases: TGTGCCAGCAGTGAGACGGGACAGGGAAGCCACGGCTACACCTTC. It translates to CASSETGQGSHGYTF.

V and J are TRBV19 and TRBJ1-5, with TRBD1 identical over 10 bases. The CDR3 spans 17 residues. Trimming at V came to 5 bases and at J to 10 bases, leaving 17 bases not matched to a gene. Germline CDR1 is LNHDA and CDR2 is SQIVND (reference sequence). The CDR3 loop reads CASSPAPGQGRGRPQHF. The CDR3 DNA sequence: TGTGCCAGTAGTCCAGCTCCGGGACAGGGGCGAGGACGTCCCCAGCATTTT.

This clone was seen more than once but under ten times. V usage is TRBV4-2 and J usage is TRBJ1-5, with a tentative D call TRBD1 (5 bases). V lost 4 bases to trimming and J lost 8 bases, with 15 bases between them. CDR1 LGHNA and CDR2 YNFKEQ come from the germline V gene. This CDR3 contains 14 residues. CDR3 region: CASSPAHGGEPQHF. CDR3 DNA: TGTGCCAGCAGCCCCGCTCACGGGGGGGAGCCCCAGCATTTT.

This CDR3 reads CASSTTRGFQGYTF. The CDR3 DNA sequence: TGCGCCAGCAGCACTACTCGGGGGTTTCAAGGCTACACCTTC. This sequence joins TRBV5-1 and TRBJ1-2; tentative D call: TRBD1 (5 bases). Trimming left V 4 bases short and J 8 bases short, with 18 bases between. Germline V gene sequence: CDR1 SGHRS, CDR2 YFSETQ. The CDR3 has 14 residues.

The chain has TRBV6-5 and TRBJ1-2; no definite D call. The CDR3 consists of 12 residues. The ends were cut back, 5 bases at V and 3 bases at J, with 7 bases in the middle. CDR1 is MNHEY and CDR2 is SVGAGI in the germline V gene. The CDR3 DNA sequence: TGTGCCAGCAGTCCCCGGGACTATGGCTACACCTTC. Translation gives CASSPRDYGYTF.

This clone was seen more than once but under ten times. CDR3: CASSTGVGQPQHF. Here the CDR3 DNA reads TGTGCCAGCAGCACAGGGGTCGGTCAGCCCCAGCATTTT. V usage is TRBV11-2 and J usage is TRBJ1-5, with 7 bases matching TRBD1. Germline V gene lookup returns CDR1 SGHAT and CDR2 FQNNGV. The V segment lost 5 bases and the J segment 6 bases; nucleotides outside the gene matches: 4. The CDR3 length is 13 residues.

The chain recombines TRBV11-2 with TRBJ2-1; TRBD2 agrees at 14 bases. The junction had 3 bases not matched to a gene; V was cut back by 3 bases and J by 8 bases. The CDR3 runs to 15 residues. In germline, CDR1 is SGHAT, CDR2 FQNNGV. The CDR3 DNA is TGTGCCAGCAGCTTTGGGACTAGCGGGGGCTATGAGCAGTTCTTC. Its translation: CASSFGTSGGYEQFF.

V usage is TRBV5-4 and J usage is TRBJ2-2; the match to TRBD2 covers 10 bases. CDR3 size: 18 residues. The V gene end was trimmed by 1 base and the J gene end by 0 bases; junction bases not matched to a gene: 6. Germline lookup yields CDR1 SGHNT and CDR2 YYREEE (reference sequence). The CDR3 region has the DNA TGTGCCAGCAGCTTGAGGCGACTAGCGGGCGCGAACACCGGGGAGCTGTTTTTT. This translates into CASSLRRLAGANTGELFF.

The genes are TRBV12-5 and TRBJ2-7; 9 positions agree with TRBD1. The CDR3 sequence is 17 residues long. The junction had 10 bases not matched to a gene; V was cut back by 0 bases and J by 4 bases. The germline V gene encodes CDR1 LGHNT and CDR2 FRNRAP. CDR3 nucleotide sequence: TGTGCTAGTGGTTTGGTACACGTCGGGACAGGGCTATACGAGCAGTACTTC. It yields the protein CASGLVHVGTGLYEQYF. Full variable domain (outside the CDR3, taken from reference TRBV12-5 and TRBJ2-7): DARVTQTPRHKVTEMGQEVTMRCQPILGHNTVFWYRQTMMQGLELLAYFRNRAPLDDSGMPKDRFSAEMPDATLATLKIQPSEPRDSAVYFCASGLVHVGTGLYEQYFGPGTRLTVT.

The chain couples TRBV2 to TRBJ1-1, with 7 bases fitting TRBD1. V lost 6 bases, J lost 5 bases, and 12 bases stayed unmatched. This CDR3 is 15 amino acids long. Looked up from germline, CDR1 is SNHLY and CDR2 is FYNNEI. The CDR3, as DNA: TGTGCCAGCAGCGCACGGAACAGGGGAGGAACTGAAGCTTTCTTT. Translating gives CASSARNRGGTEAFF.

The chain joins TRBV11-2 to TRBJ1-3; 7 bases are shared with TRBD1. From germline, CDR1 is SGHAT and CDR2 FQNNGV. The ends lost 1 base at V and 4 bases at J; junction bases unmatched: 16. The CDR3 covers 19 residues. CDR3 amino acids: CASSLVRGQPDRRGNTIYF. The CDR3 bases are TGTGCCAGCAGCTTAGTGAGGGGGCAACCGGACAGGCGCGGAAACACCATATATTTT.

J is TRBJ2-7 and V is TRBV28; 8 bases fit TRBD1. Per the germline V gene, CDR1 is MDHEN and CDR2 is SYDVKM. Trimming took 4 bases from V and 2 from J; bases not matched to a gene: 13. The CDR3 is made up of 17 amino acids. The CDR3 loop is CASSSPSRQGTTYEQYF. CDR3 coding DNA: TGTGCCAGCAGTTCCCCATCCCGACAGGGGACAACCTACGAGCAGTACTTC. The whole variable domain, filled in from reference TRBV28 and TRBJ2-7, reads DVKVTQSSRYLVKRTGEKVFLECVQDMDHENMFWYRQDPGLGLRLIYFSYDVKMKEKGDIPEGYSVSREKKERFSLILESASTNQTSMYLCASSSPSRQGTTYEQYFGPGTRLTVT.

V is TRBV6-5 and J is TRBJ1-4; tentative D call: TRBD1 (5 bases). The length of the CDR3 is 15 residues. CDR1 and CDR2 (germline): MNHEY, SVGAGI. V lost 5 bases and J 4 bases, leaving 14 bases between the germline ends. The CDR3 sequence: CASSKGSNVNEKLFF. CDR3 nucleotides: TGTGCCAGCAGTAAGGGGTCTAATGTTAATGAAAAACTGTTTTTT.

J is TRBJ2-3 and V is TRBV3-1 (or the pseudogene TRBV3-2); 8 nucleotides match TRBD2. Germline CDR1 LGHDT, CDR2 YNNKEL (reference sequence). The CDR3 length is 15 residues. The V and J ends lost 5 bases and 4 bases, in that order; junction bases with no gene match: 8. CDR3 DNA: TGTGCCAGCAGCTTCGGACTAGCCGGGCCAGATACGCAGTATTTT. Its protein product is CASSFGLAGPDTQYF.

This clone was counted once. The gene calls are TRBV6-5 and TRBJ2-5, with a possible D match to TRBD2 (5 bases). Looked up from germline, CDR1 is MNHEY and CDR2 is SVGAGI. V lost 2 bases and J lost 0, with 10 bases in between. This CDR3 spans 15 amino acids. Here the CDR3 DNA reads TGTGCCAGCAGTTACGAGGGAGCGTACCAAGAGACCCAGTACTTC. It specifies CASSYEGAYQETQYF.

The chain links TRBV19 to TRBJ2-2; 10 nucleotides align to TRBD2. This CDR3 has 16 amino acids. Trimming at V came to 7 bases and at J to 3 bases, leaving 8 bases not matched to a gene. The V gene's germline CDR1 is LNHDA and CDR2 SQIVND (reference sequence). The CDR3 sequence is CASIRSSGGYTGELFF. The CDR3 DNA sequence: TGTGCCAGTATCCGATCTAGCGGGGGTTACACCGGGGAGCTGTTTTTT.

This clone was detected once. CDR3 in amino acids: CASSFRTHGAGELFF. CDR3 nucleotide sequence: TGTGCCAGCAGTTTCCGGACCCACGGGGCCGGGGAGCTGTTTTTT. The V gene is TRBV6-6, the J gene TRBJ2-2; the D gene is possibly TRBD2 (5 bases). V was trimmed by 4 bases and J by 6 bases, leaving 15 bases between them. The CDR3 spans 15 residues. Looked up from germline, CDR1 is MNHNY and CDR2 is SVGAGI (reference sequence).

The chain uses TRBV6-5 and TRBJ1-1; D gene uncertain. Germline-derived CDR1 and CDR2 are MNHEY and SVGAGI. This CDR3 contains 13 residues. V lost 7 bases to trimming and J lost 1 base, with 10 bases between them. In DNA, the CDR3 is TGTGCCAGCATCCGGGTTGCGAACACTGAAGCTTTCTTT. Amino acid sequence: CASIRVANTEAFF.

This clone was picked up one time. The V call is TRBV18, the J call TRBJ1-1, with D possibly TRBD1 on 6 matching bases. This CDR3 has 14 residues. In germline, CDR1 is KGHSH, CDR2 LQKENI. Trimming stripped 8 bases from V and 3 bases from J, with 16 bases between. CDR3 DNA: TGTGCCAGCGCCCGGGACATTAGTTACACTGAAGCTTTCTTT. Protein product: CASARDISYTEAFF.